This record looks at one TCR beta chain sequence and its context. Its antigen is currently unknown. These data come from a study of cytomegalovirus exposure and HLA in healthy donors. The PCR employed 60 Vbeta primers together with 13 Jbeta primers. The repertoire was sequenced with immunoSEQ multiplex PCR; TCRdb's copy has only in-frame clones and lacks some. The table has under 150,000 clones, more than 70% seen once. Broader study findings: Sequencing depth across donors, presence/absence analyses assumed, was roughly uniform.

The specimen sequenced was PBMCs. This receptor was taken from a man aged 50 to 59 in good health and CMV-seronegative.

Here the CDR3 reads CAWEANSNSPLHF. In DNA form, the CDR3 reads TGTGCCTGGGAAGCTAACAGTAATTCACCCCTCCACTTT. This chain links TRBV30 with TRBJ1-6; D not resolved. Germline lookup yields CDR1 GTSNPN and CDR2 SVGIG (reference sequence). The CDR3 extends over 13 amino acids. V was cut by 5 bases and J by 6 bases, with 11 bases left in between.